The sequence of this T cell receptor beta chain was determined in a study of T cell changes during pregnancy in multiple sclerosis. Germline lookup yields CDR1 KGHSH and CDR2 LQKENI. Trimming took 4 bases from V and 3 from J; bases not matched to a gene: 3. This CDR3 is 15 amino acids long. The table came from immunoSEQ multiplex PCR; TCRdb's copy has only in-frame clones and leaves some out. The sample consists of 50,000 to 60,000 clones, about 90% of them appearing once. The input for sequencing was CD4+ T cells from peripheral blood mononuclear cells, taken in the first trimester of pregnancy. V and J are TRBV18 and TRBJ2-3; 11 bases match TRBD2. This clonotype originated in a female donor with multiple sclerosis, enrolled in a pregnancy study. This CDR3 is CASSRTSGSTDTQYF. As DNA, the CDR3 is TGTGCCAGCTCACGGACTAGCGGGTCGACAGATACGCAGTATTTT.